This T cell receptor beta chain was captured in a study of blood T cell repertoires in COVID-19. The table came from immunoSEQ multiplex PCR; TCRdb's copy has only in-frame clones and leaves some out. The table has some 160,000 clones, 60% to 85% seen once. Trimming left V 9 bases short and J 4 bases short, with 10 bases between. The CDR3 spans 13 residues. Germline CDR1 MNHEY, CDR2 SVGAGI. The receptor was isolated from a man aged 45-60 years with active or convalescent COVID-19. This sequence joins TRBV6-5 and TRBJ2-6; D ambiguous. Sequences were obtained from peripheral blood. The chain's CDR3 is CASLGVGANVLTF. The CDR3 DNA reads TGTGCCAGTCTAGGAGTAGGGGCCAACGTCCTGACTTTC.